These 18 T cell receptor beta chains were all obtained from the same sample, sequenced in a study of T cells expressing NK-cell markers. TCRdb re-called the 5' RACE reads; every CDR3 protein appears as one record, without DNA. The sample totals over 100,000 distinct CDR3 sequences. Sequencing was done on a sample of blood T cells: a sorted CD56 or NKG2C T cell subset, CD4+ or CD8+ T cells, or bulk PBMC T cells (not recorded which). The origin of the receptors is a woman between 18 and 75 years old in good health.

The gene calls are TRBV5-4 and TRBJ2-3; TCRdb designates TRBD1, a call that cannot be tested without DNA. This CDR3 contains 13 residues. CDR1 and CDR2 from the germline V gene are SGHNT and YYREEE (reference sequence). CDR3 amino acids: CATGTGVADTQYF.

This sequence joins TRBV20-1 and TRBJ2-5; TCRdb's assignment of TRBD2 cannot be checked, as there is no DNA. Germline values: CDR1 DFQATT, CDR2 SNEGSKA (reference sequence). The CDR3 sequence is 17 residues long. The CDR3 spells CSASPGLAGEYQETQYF.

J is TRBJ2-7 and V is TRBV20-1; the D gene TCRdb calls, TRBD2, cannot be checked with no DNA. This CDR3 has 15 residues. The germline V gene encodes CDR1 DFQATT and CDR2 SNEGSKA (reference sequence). CDR3 in amino acids: CSARELAGGTYEQYF.

This chain links TRBV15 with TRBJ2-7; TCRdb calls TRBD2, which cannot be checked without DNA. CDR3 size: 15 residues. CDR1 and CDR2 from the germline V gene are LNHNV and YYDKDF (reference sequence). The chain's CDR3 is CATSYGTSGTYEQYF.

The chain joins TRBV12-3 or TRBV12-4 to TRBJ1-5. The CDR3 loop spans 13 amino acids. CDR3 in amino acids: CASSRGRDQPQHF.

The chain is built from TRBV9 and TRBJ2-1; lacking DNA, the TRBD2 call made by TCRdb goes unchecked. CDR3 size: 16 residues. Germline-derived CDR1 and CDR2 are SGDLS and YYNGEE. CDR3 sequence: CASSERGVASGDEQFF.

The genes are TRBV27 and TRBJ2-2; absent DNA, TCRdb's TRBD1 call cannot be checked. CDR3 size: 15 residues. Germline-derived CDR1 and CDR2 are MNHEY and SMNVEV (reference sequence). The CDR3 here is CASGPDRSATGELFF.

This chain connects TRBV5-6 to TRBJ1-5. The CDR3 is 12 amino acids. From germline, CDR1 is SGHDT and CDR2 YYEEEE. CDR3 loop: CASSVGSQPQHF.

The chain employs TRBV6-1 and TRBJ2-7; TCRdb lists TRBD1, though no DNA is available to test this call. CDR3 length: 16 residues. Germline CDR1 reads MNHNS; CDR2 reads SASEGT. The chain's CDR3 is CASRPQPLGLRDEQYF.

The rearrangement uses TRBV7-9 and TRBJ1-2; there is no DNA to check the TCRdb D call of TRBD1. Germline CDR1 reads SEHNR; CDR2 reads FQNEAQ (reference sequence). The CDR3 has 13 residues. CDR3 protein: CASSKTENYGYTF.

The chain links TRBV7-9 to TRBJ1-1. Per germline, CDR1 SEHNR and CDR2 FQNEAQ (reference sequence). The CDR3 is 14 amino acids. The CDR3 loop is CASSLGFLNTEAFF. Looking up the rest from reference TRBV7-9 and TRBJ1-1 gives the full variable domain: DTGVSQNPRHKITKRGQNVTFRCDPISEHNRLYWYRQTLGQGPEFLTYFQNEAQLEKSRLLSDRFSAERPKGSFSTLEIQRTEQGDSAMYLCASSLGFLNTEAFFGQGTRLTVV.

J is TRBJ2-1 and V is TRBV9; TCRdb's assignment of TRBD2 cannot be checked, as there is no DNA. The CDR3 covers 18 residues. The germline V gene has CDR1 SGDLS and CDR2 YYNGEE. CDR3 loop: CASSVNTAGGYFNNEQFF. The complete variable domain, with remaining parts taken from reference TRBV9 and TRBJ2-1, reads DSGVTQTPKHLITATGQRVTLRCSPRSGDLSVYWYQQSLDQGLQFLIQYYNGEERAKGNILERFSAQQFPDLHSELNLSSLELGDSALYFCASSVNTAGGYFNNEQFFGPGTRLTVL.

V gene TRBV4-3 combines with J gene TRBJ2-5. The CDR3 runs to 13 residues. In germline, CDR1 is LGHNA, CDR2 YSLEER. The CDR3 sequence is CASSQVLRETQYF.

The chain links TRBV19 to TRBJ2-7; the TCRdb call, TRBD2, lacks DNA for checking. The CDR3 consists of 15 residues. Germline CDR1 reads LNHDA; CDR2 reads SQIVND (reference sequence). The CDR3 sequence: CASSTLAGEWYEQYF.

CDR3: CASSESGAHNEKLFF. The chain uses TRBV2 and TRBJ1-4. Germline V gene sequence: CDR1 SNHLY, CDR2 FYNNEI. The CDR3 has 15 amino acids.

The chain recombines TRBV7-9 with TRBJ1-5; TCRdb picks TRBD1, but there is no DNA to check that call. The germline gives CDR1 SEHNR, CDR2 FQNEAQ (reference sequence). The CDR3 is made up of 13 amino acids. The CDR3 spells CASSLGGDQPQHF.

This chain connects TRBV18 to TRBJ2-1; the D call of TRBD1 rests on TCRdb alone, since no DNA is present to check it. CDR3 size: 16 residues. Germline V gives CDR1 KGHSH, CDR2 LQKENI. The CDR3 here is CASSPGVGTEYNEQFF.

The rearrangement uses TRBV28 and TRBJ2-7. This CDR3 comprises 12 residues. Per germline, CDR1 MDHEN and CDR2 SYDVKM. CDR3 residues: CASSLGSSEQYF.